Below are 28 T cell receptor beta chains sequenced from a single sample in a study of CD8+ T cells in alopecia areata. cDNA prepared by RNA extraction and subsequent reverse transcription served as the template for sequencing. The table came from immunoSEQ multiplex PCR; TCRdb's copy has only in-frame clones and leaves some out. This table holds 110,000 to 150,000 clones, about 60% found once. The material sequenced was CD4+ T cells sorted from blood, taken at week 0. The receptors were gathered from a human donor with alopecia areata.

The CDR3 region has the DNA TGTGCCTGGAGCAACGTGGGGCAGCGGAAGTTCTTC. This translates into CAWSNVGQRKFF. The rearrangement joins TRBV30 to TRBJ2-1; D may match TRBD1 or TRBD2 (5 bases each). Trimming removed 3 bases from V and 14 bases from J, with 17 bases in between. Germline-derived CDR1 and CDR2 are GTSNPN and SVGIG (reference sequence). The length of the CDR3 is 12 residues.

The chain is built from TRBV4-1 and TRBJ2-6, with 8 bases lining up with TRBD2. The germline CDR1 and CDR2 sequences are MGHRA and YSYEKL. The CDR3 length is 19 residues. V gave up 0 bases and J gave up 0 bases; unmatched junction bases: 7. Written as DNA, the CDR3 is TGCGCCAGCAGCCAAGATGCGGGGGGCTTTCACTCTGGGGCCAACGTCCTGACTTTC. The encoded protein is CASSQDAGGFHSGANVLTF.

The chain links TRBV28 to TRBJ1-6, with D possibly being TRBD1 (6 bases). V was pared by 2 bases and J by 10 bases, with 9 bases between. The CDR3 extends over 13 amino acids. CDR1 is MDHEN, CDR2 SYDVKM, per germline. As DNA, the CDR3 is TGTGCCAGCAGTTTACAGGGGAGGTCACCCCTCCACTTT. Translated, it gives CASSLQGRSPLHF.

V gene TRBV30 combines with J gene TRBJ1-5, with D perhaps TRBD1 (6 bases). Germline V gene sequence: CDR1 GTSNPN, CDR2 SVGIG (reference sequence). V was clipped by 1 base and J by 7 bases, with 11 bases between them. CDR3 size: 13 residues. DNA of the CDR3: TGTGCCTGGAGTGGGACAGCCTTCCAGCCCCAGCATTTT. The encoded protein is CAWSGTAFQPQHF.

This chain uses TRBV29-1 with TRBJ2-5; D not certain. The CDR3 sequence is 13 residues long. Looked up from germline, CDR1 is SQVTM and CDR2 is ANQGSEA. Trimming left V 6 bases short and J 1 base short, with 12 bases between. The chain's CDR3 is CSVARIAQETQYF. The CDR3 bases are TGCAGCGTGGCCAGAATAGCCCAAGAGACCCAGTACTTC.

The chain is built from TRBV5-1 and TRBJ2-3; 9 nucleotides line up with TRBD2. V shed 0 bases and J 6 bases; nucleotides not matched to a gene: 5. Germline V gene sequence: CDR1 SGHRS, CDR2 YFSETQ. The CDR3 length is 15 residues. The chain's CDR3 is CASSLAVAGDDTQYF. In DNA, the CDR3 is TGCGCCAGCAGCTTGGCGGTAGCGGGGGACGATACGCAGTATTTT.

In nucleotides, the CDR3 is TGTGCCAGCAGTGGCTACGAGCAGTACTTC. Residues: CASSGYEQYF. This chain links TRBV2 with TRBJ2-7; D not resolved. Germline assignment: CDR1 SNHLY and CDR2 FYNNEI. This CDR3 contains 10 residues. Trimming cost V 4 bases and J 3 bases, with 1 base left between them.

This clone appeared once. The rearrangement links TRBV5-1 to TRBJ2-5, with D unresolved. The CDR3 is 15 residues long. V lost 2 bases, J lost 1 base, and 12 bases lay in between. The germline V gene has CDR1 SGHRS and CDR2 YFSETQ. CDR3 coding DNA: TGCGCCAGCAGCTTATCAAGACTCTCCCAAGAGACCCAGTACTTC. Its translation: CASSLSRLSQETQYF.

The V and J genes are TRBV2 and TRBJ2-3; 9 nucleotides agree with TRBD1. The V gene's germline CDR1 is SNHLY and CDR2 FYNNEI. The CDR3 length is 14 residues. The V and J ends lost 8 bases and 3 bases, in that order; junction bases with no gene match: 6. This CDR3 reads CASHSGQGTDTQYF. DNA for the CDR3: TGTGCCAGCCATTCGGGACAGGGAACAGATACGCAGTATTTT.

The chain links TRBV30 to TRBJ1-4; tentatively, D is TRBD1 (6 bases). The CDR3 consists of 14 residues. Looked up from germline, CDR1 is GTSNPN and CDR2 is SVGIG (reference sequence). Trimming shortened V by 4 bases and J by 2 bases, and 11 bases separated the two germline ends. This CDR3 reads CAWKKGGTNEKLFF. In DNA, the CDR3 is TGTGCCTGGAAGAAGGGGGGGACTAATGAAAAACTGTTTTTT. Together with reference TRBV30 and TRBJ1-4, the CDR3 gives the full variable domain: SQTIHQWPATLVQPVGSPLSLECTVEGTSNPNLYWYRQAAGRGLQLLFYSVGIGQISSEVPQNLSASRPQDRQFILSSKKLLLSDSGFYLCAWKKGGTNEKLFFGSGTQLSVL.

This clone was observed a handful of times. The chain is built from TRBV4-2 and TRBJ1-2; TRBD1 agrees at 7 bases. V lost 0 bases and J lost 4; bases outside the gene matches: 8. The CDR3 contains 16 residues. In germline, CDR1 is LGHNA, CDR2 YNFKEQ. The chain's CDR3 is CASSQDLAGGIYGYTF. As DNA, the CDR3 is TGTGCCAGCAGCCAAGATTTGGCAGGGGGAATCTATGGCTACACCTTC.

Only a few counts were recorded for this clone. The chain carries TRBV5-1 and TRBJ2-5; D not certain. Trimming removed 4 bases at V and 5 bases at J, with 15 bases between. The CDR3 is 14 residues long. Germline V gene sequence: CDR1 SGHRS, CDR2 YFSETQ. The DNA for the CDR3 is TGCGCCAGCAGCCTGGGCGCCGAGTGGGAGACCCAGTACTTC. Protein sequence: CASSLGAEWETQYF.

The chain is built from TRBV29-1 and TRBJ1-5, with D hard to call. The CDR3 spans 13 residues. The germline V gene has CDR1 SQVTM and CDR2 ANQGSEA. V gave up 4 bases and J gave up 0 bases, with 7 bases separating them. The CDR3 spells CSVGTASNQPQHF. The CDR3 bases are TGCAGCGTTGGGACGGCTAGCAATCAGCCCCAGCATTTT. Variable domain in full (rest from reference TRBV29-1 and TRBJ1-5): SAVISQKPSRDICQRGTSLTIQCQVDSQVTMMFWYRQQPGQSLTLIATANQGSEATYESGFVIDKFPISRPNLTFSTLTVSNMSPEDSSIYLCSVGTASNQPQHFGDGTRLSIL.

The chain carries TRBV11-2 and TRBJ1-2; 7 bases are a match to TRBD1. There are 15 residues in the CDR3. Germline values: CDR1 SGHAT, CDR2 FQNNGV. The V gene end was trimmed by 5 bases and the J gene end by 1 base; junction bases not matched to a gene: 7. CDR3 sequence: CASSPGTENNYGYTF. The CDR3 nucleotides read TGTGCCAGCAGCCCCGGGACAGAGAATAACTATGGCTACACCTTC.

This clone was found a few times. The chain uses TRBV2 and TRBJ1-5, with D hard to call. Germline loops: CDR1 SNHLY, CDR2 FYNNEI. The ends were cut back, 6 bases at V and 4 bases at J, with 13 bases in the middle. The CDR3 has 14 amino acids. Here the CDR3 reads CASSERVPNQPQHF. CDR3 DNA sequence: TGTGCCAGCAGCGAGCGGGTCCCTAATCAGCCCCAGCATTTT.

V gene TRBV4-2 combines with J gene TRBJ1-1; D remains ambiguous. Germline loops: CDR1 LGHNA, CDR2 YNFKEQ. This CDR3 spans 12 amino acids. V lost 8 bases to trimming and J lost 10 bases, with 17 bases between them. CDR3 sequence (DNA): TGTGCCAGCCGAGCGGTGGATCAAGTAGCTTTCTTT. Amino acid sequence: CASRAVDQVAFF.

The CDR3 bases are TGTGCCAGCACCGAGGGACAGCTCTCCTACGAGCAGTACTTC. Residues: CASTEGQLSYEQYF. V usage is TRBV6-5 and J usage is TRBJ2-7, with 7 bases fitting TRBD1. In germline, CDR1 is MNHEY, CDR2 SVGAGI. This CDR3 comprises 14 residues. After removal of 7 bases from V and 0 bases from J, the junction contained 6 bases not matched to a gene.

For the CDR3, the DNA is TGCAGTGCTTGGACAGGCTACGAGCAGTACTTC. Amino acid sequence: CSAWTGYEQYF. This chain joins TRBV20-1 and TRBJ2-7, with 7 nucleotides matching TRBD1. CDR1 and CDR2 (germline): DFQATT, SNEGSKA (reference sequence). With 5 bases clipped from V and 3 bases from J, the junction kept 1 base outside the gene matches. The CDR3 sequence is 11 residues long.

The chain combines TRBV9 with TRBJ1-1; TRBD1 is a possible D gene (6 bases). Germline V gene lookup returns CDR1 SGDLS and CDR2 YYNGEE. V was cut by 4 bases and J by 1 base, with 11 bases left in between. The length of the CDR3 is 14 residues. In nucleotides, the CDR3 is TGTGCCAGCAGCTCACTGGGACAGAACACTGAAGCTTTCTTT. It codes for CASSSLGQNTEAFF.

This chain joins TRBV7-8 and TRBJ2-1, with D tentatively TRBD1 (5 bases). CDR3 length: 16 residues. Germline CDR1 is SGHVS and CDR2 is FQNEAQ. Trimming removed 5 bases from V and 4 bases from J, with 18 bases in between. The CDR3 region has the DNA TGTGCCAGCAGCAAAGACAGAGCCCCTGGATACAATGAGCAGTTCTTC. Translating gives CASSKDRAPGYNEQFF.

This clone was counted between two and nine times. The chain has TRBV29-1 and TRBJ2-3; D is unresolved. Trimming removed 5 bases at V and 6 bases at J, with 15 bases between. Germline assignment: CDR1 SQVTM and CDR2 ANQGSEA. The CDR3 covers 13 residues. The CDR3 coding sequence is TGCAGCGTTACCGACCCCGTGGGGGATACGCAGTATTTT. Protein product: CSVTDPVGDTQYF.

This clone was found a few times. The J gene is TRBJ2-5, the V gene TRBV7-2, with 7 bases fitting TRBD1. The germline V gene encodes CDR1 SGHTA and CDR2 FQGNSA. V shed 1 base, J shed 0 bases, and the junction held 2 bases outside the gene matches. The CDR3 has 15 residues. In nucleotides, the CDR3 is TGTGCCAGCAGCTTAGACAGGGGCCACCAAGAGACCCAGTACTTC. It is translated as CASSLDRGHQETQYF.

The rearrangement links TRBV5-8 to TRBJ1-2; D not certain. The CDR3 length is 12 residues. Germline CDR1 and CDR2: SGHTS and YDEGEE. V was cut by 5 bases and J by 8 bases, with 13 bases left in between. The CDR3 bases are TGTGCCAGCAGTTACGGACGGGTGGGCTACACCTTC. It specifies CASSYGRVGYTF.

This sequence joins TRBV9 and TRBJ2-4, with TRBD1 as a possible D gene (6 bases). The CDR3 has 16 residues. Germline values: CDR1 SGDLS, CDR2 YYNGEE. V lost 0 bases to trimming and J lost 2 bases, with 12 bases between them. The CDR3 coding sequence is TGTGCCAGCAGCGTAGCTGAGGGGGTGACCAAAAACATTCAGTACTTC. The encoded protein is CASSVAEGVTKNIQYF. The full variable domain, in which reference TRBV9 and TRBJ2-4 provide the parts outside the CDR3, is DSGVTQTPKHLITATGQRVTLRCSPRSGDLSVYWYQQSLDQGLQFLIQYYNGEERAKGNILERFSAQQFPDLHSELNLSSLELGDSALYFCASSVAEGVTKNIQYFGAGTRLSVL.

The chain carries TRBV7-2 and TRBJ2-5; D is unresolved. The DNA end is a closer match to TRBJ2-7, so the J assignment may be wrong. From germline, CDR1 is SGHTA and CDR2 FQGNSA. The length of the CDR3 is 14 residues. The CDR3 protein is CASSLVVSSAEQYF. The CDR3 DNA reads as TGTGCCAGCAGCTTAGTGGTCAGCTCTGCCGAGCAGTACTTC.

The chain carries TRBV19 and TRBJ1-2; D remains unclear. CDR3 length: 12 residues. CDR1 is LNHDA, CDR2 SQIVND, per germline (reference sequence). V gave up 5 bases and J gave up 2 bases, with 6 bases separating them. The CDR3 nucleotides are TGTGCCAGTAGTTCTCCCAACTATGGCTACACCTTC. This encodes CASSSPNYGYTF.

The chain joins TRBV6-5 to TRBJ2-6, with 8 nucleotides matching TRBD2. The V gene's germline CDR1 is MNHEY and CDR2 SVGAGI. V shed 11 bases and J 4 bases; nucleotides not matched to a gene: 10. The CDR3 is made up of 15 amino acids. CDR3 in amino acids: CAAAGGAIGANVLTF. The CDR3 nucleotides read TGTGCCGCCGCCGGGGGGGCTATAGGGGCCAACGTCCTGACTTTC.

In this sample, this clone turned up a few times. The chain joins TRBV29-1 to TRBJ1-2; a possible D gene is TRBD1 (5 bases). CDR3 length equals 12 residues. Germline CDR1 is SQVTM and CDR2 is ANQGSEA. Between the trimmed V and J ends, which lost 8 bases and 4 bases, there was a span of 14 bases. CDR3 in DNA: TGCAGCTTTGGGGGTGACGGCTATGGCTACACCTTC. Protein sequence: CSFGGDGYGYTF.